This T cell receptor (beta chain) appears in the sequencing data of a study of siplizumab effects on memory and regulatory T cells. Findings and caveats of the study: Treg origin accounted for an average of roughly 64% of mappable alloreactive CD4+ clones with siplizumab and 26.9% in controls. Greater diversity than memory cells seemed evident in naive T cells, which also appeared to be major alloresponse contributors. Whether the proliferating Tregs (from siplizumab cultures) were suppressive was not confirmed.

Worth noting for this clone: Its antigen is unidentified.

J lost 7 bases, V lost 4 bases, and 2 bases had no gene match. The CDR3 has 14 amino acids. CDR1 and CDR2 (germline): SEHNR, FQNEAQ (reference sequence). In the mixed lymphocyte reaction, cells were cocultured for 5 to 7 days at 37°C. Measured with immunoSEQ multiplex PCR; TCRdb has only the in-frame clones, and not every one. The sample contains 15,000 to 20,000 clones, roughly two fifths of which appear only once. This clonotype was obtained from a human donor in good health; the cells came from an allogeneic mixed lymphocyte reaction. Some clones in this sample may be carry-over from other donors' samples. The genes are TRBV7-9 and TRBJ2-1, with 12 bases that match TRBD2. Sequencing was performed on CFSE-low (dividing) CD4+ T cells sorted from an allogeneic mixed lymphocyte reaction. The CDR3 loop reads CASSSTSGRNEQFF. CDR3 sequence (DNA): TGTGCCAGCAGCTCTACTAGCGGGAGGAATGAGCAGTTCTTC.